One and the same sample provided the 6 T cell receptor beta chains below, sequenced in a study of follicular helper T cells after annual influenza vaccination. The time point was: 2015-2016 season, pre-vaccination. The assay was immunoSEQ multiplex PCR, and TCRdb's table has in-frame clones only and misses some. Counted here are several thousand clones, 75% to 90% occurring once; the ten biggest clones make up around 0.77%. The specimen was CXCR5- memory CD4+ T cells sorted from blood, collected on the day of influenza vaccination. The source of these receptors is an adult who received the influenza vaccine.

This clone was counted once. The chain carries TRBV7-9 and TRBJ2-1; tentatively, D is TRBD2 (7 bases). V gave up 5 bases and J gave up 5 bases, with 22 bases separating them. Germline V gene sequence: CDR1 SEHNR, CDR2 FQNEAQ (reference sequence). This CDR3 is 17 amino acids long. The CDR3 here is CASSPHSGAAGDNEQFF. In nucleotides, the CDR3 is TGTGCCAGCAGCCCCCATTCAGGGGCCGCGGGGGACAATGAGCAGTTCTTC.

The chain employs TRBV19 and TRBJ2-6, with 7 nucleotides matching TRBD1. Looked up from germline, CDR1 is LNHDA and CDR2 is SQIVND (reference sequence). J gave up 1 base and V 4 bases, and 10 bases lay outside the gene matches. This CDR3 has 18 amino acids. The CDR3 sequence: CASSNRRTGRSGANVLTF. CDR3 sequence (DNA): TGTGCCAGTAGTAATAGGCGGACAGGTCGTTCTGGGGCCAACGTCCTGACTTTC.

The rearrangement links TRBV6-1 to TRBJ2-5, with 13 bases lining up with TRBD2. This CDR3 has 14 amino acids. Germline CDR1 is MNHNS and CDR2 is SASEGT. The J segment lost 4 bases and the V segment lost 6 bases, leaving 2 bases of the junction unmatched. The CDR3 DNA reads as TGTGCCAGCAGGAGGACTAGCGGGGGAGAGACCCAGTACTTC. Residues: CASRRTSGGETQYF.

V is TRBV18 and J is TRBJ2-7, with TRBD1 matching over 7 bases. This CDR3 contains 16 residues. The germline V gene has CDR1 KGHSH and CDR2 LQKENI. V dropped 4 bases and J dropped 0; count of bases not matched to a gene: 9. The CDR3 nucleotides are TGTGCCAGCTCACAGAAGGACAGGACGACCTCCTACGAGCAGTACTTC. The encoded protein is CASSQKDRTTSYEQYF.

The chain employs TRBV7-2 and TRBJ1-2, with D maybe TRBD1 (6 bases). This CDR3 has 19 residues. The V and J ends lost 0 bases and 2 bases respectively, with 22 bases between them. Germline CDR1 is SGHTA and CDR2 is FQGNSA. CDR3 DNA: TGTGCCAGCAGCTTAGCGCGGGGCAGGGGTGGGTTGTTGAACTATGGCTACACCTTC. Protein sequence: CASSLARGRGGLLNYGYTF.

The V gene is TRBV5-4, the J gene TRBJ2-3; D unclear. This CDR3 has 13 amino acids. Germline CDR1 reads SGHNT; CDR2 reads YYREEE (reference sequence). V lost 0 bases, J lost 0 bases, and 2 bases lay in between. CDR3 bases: TGTGCCAGCAGCTTGGCTAGCACAGATACGCAGTATTTT. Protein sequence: CASSLASTDTQYF.